This T cell receptor (beta chain) was identified during a study of cytomegalovirus exposure and HLA in healthy donors. With 60 Vbeta and 13 Jbeta primers, the PCR was carried out. The assay was immunoSEQ multiplex PCR, and TCRdb's table has in-frame clones only and misses some. The profile shows about 120,000 clones, 66% of them singletons. A few counts support this clone. Sequencing was done on a sample of PBMCs. The sequence came from a man aged 18 to 30 in good health and CMV-seronegative.

The CDR3 sequence is CASSVGGRAIDEQYF. The CDR3 nucleotides are TGTGCCAGCAGCGTTGGCGGGAGGGCCATCGACGAGCAGTACTTC. The chain combines TRBV9 with TRBJ2-7, with TRBD2 identical over 9 bases. Germline V CDR1 and CDR2: SGDLS, YYNGEE. V shed 2 bases and J 5 bases; nucleotides not matched to a gene: 8. CDR3 length equals 15 residues. The entire variable domain, with the rest obtained from reference TRBV9 and TRBJ2-7, is as follows: DSGVTQTPKHLITATGQRVTLRCSPRSGDLSVYWYQQSLDQGLQFLIQYYNGEERAKGNILERFSAQQFPDLHSELNLSSLELGDSALYFCASSVGGRAIDEQYFGPGTRLTVT.